A single T cell receptor (beta chain) is shown here with its context. The antigen remains undetermined. The protocol was immunoSEQ multiplex PCR, while the TCRdb copy is restricted to in-frame clones and leaves out a portion. The table includes tens of thousands of clones, 80% to 95% detected once. With 3 bases clipped from V and 3 bases from J, the junction kept 8 bases outside the gene matches. The CDR3 is 16 residues long. In germline, CDR1 is LNHNV, CDR2 YYDKDF (reference sequence). This sample is part of a study of cytomegalovirus exposure and HLA in healthy donors. Broader study findings: Rarity characterized most TCR sequences, yet some public TCRs appeared in many donors. Per published reports, the classifier diagnosed cytomegalovirus status with high specificity and sensitivity.

The chain joins TRBV15 to TRBJ2-7, with 10 bases identical to TRBD2. Sequenced: PBMCs. The sequence was obtained from a woman under 40 in good health and CMV-seronegative. Here the CDR3 reads CATSRESIAGGYEQYF. The CDR3 nucleotides read TGTGCCACCAGCAGGGAGTCCATAGCGGGAGGCTACGAGCAGTACTTC.